This T cell receptor beta chain came from a study of T cells in Graves' hyperthyroidism and ophthalmopathy (dated by TCRdb to the late 2010s). In terms of the full investigation: Peripheral blood samples were taken at the time of initial diagnosis, prior to any treatment. To identify distinguishing TCR V-J signatures, a discovery cohort of around 100 patients was used, comprising roughly 45 with Graves' ophthalmopathy and around 57 with stable Graves' hyperthyroidism. Prospective prediction of ophthalmopathy was tested in an independent validation cohort of approximately 18 hyperthyroidism patients and 15 to 17 patients who later progressed to ophthalmopathy. The 85 to 100 discovery patients were randomly split 7:3 into training and test sets. In addition, the study compared T-cell repertoires in thyroid tissue and in blood from over 5 Graves' hyperthyroidism patients. Once sampling was done, hyperthyroidism patients were given methimazole at a starting dose of 30 mg daily, whereas ophthalmopathy patients were given high-dose intravenous methylprednisolone. According to the paper, TCR Vbeta CDR3 sequencing was carried out on over 130 peripheral blood samples, which came from some 41 ophthalmopathy, 75 to 80 hyperthyroidism and roughly 17 progressor patients.

The CDR3 contains 14 residues, cysteine and phenylalanine counted. Just CDR3 DNA is preserved here, 42 bases in frame from base 1. Relative to germline, V is 6 bases shorter and J is 0 bases shorter, with 12 bases between their ends. The TCR beta CDR3 regions were amplified from RNA transcripts. A first-round RT-PCR of the TCR CDR3 used the HTBI primer set with the Qiagen OneStep RT-PCR kit. The libraries were constructed in a second round of multiplex PCR and then size-selected and purified. Sequencing of the libraries was done on an Illumina HiSeq2000 using paired-end 100 bp reads. Processing in the source paper ran as follows. SOAPnuke was used to process the raw data, removing reads that contained adapters or uncalled bases, had a mean Phred below 15, or lacked an exact match to the constant primer or identifier. COPE v1.2.5 was used to merge the high-quality paired reads, and each unique nucleotide sequence was defined as a clonotype. MiTCR v1.1 was used to align clonotypes to the IMGT TRBV, TRBD and TRBJ reference segments. The analysis included only V-J combinations with a frequency above 0.0001, which together covered approximately 99% of the repertoires. The TCS score was defined as the ratio of F50 (clonal expansion) to E x V (chaos), calculated using BLOSUM62-based TCRdist between CDR3 peptides within each V-J. Welch's t-statistics and random forest reduced 500 to 650 V-J features to some 14, which were used in a naive Bayes classifier (R e1071). The similarity between thyroid and blood repertoires was quantified using the Morisita-Horn index. The public reads were run again by TCRdb, first through fastp at Q25 and then through MiXCR, and only productive beta chains were kept. Records with the same CDR3 protein are collapsed into one entry carrying the most frequent genes and DNA. The V and J calls were determined by TCRdb, not by the authors. This sample is represented by 750,000 to 900,000 distinct CDR3 sequences; more than 30% of them were singletons. The ten largest account for more than 7% of the sample.

As regards this clonotype: Its antigen target is currently unknown. No much larger clonotype is one base removed from it; base qualities were not supplied.

General conclusions and limits of the study: Ophthalmopathy was separated from stable hyperthyroidism by a 13 V-J signature model, with approximately 89% sensitivity and about 81% specificity obtained in cross-validation and 80%/75% obtained in testing. In validation, progression to ophthalmopathy was predicted by the model with 55% to 71% sensitivity and around 75% specificity, a median of approximately 6.5 months before onset. Sample size was not statistically predetermined, and investigators were not blinded to group allocation. Most expanded thyroid clonotypes (frequency above 0.001) were also detected in blood, suggesting blood repertoires may reflect thyroid immune responses.

Stable Graves' hyperthyroidism was defined as no progression to ophthalmopathy during 18 months of follow-up. The hyperthyroidism patients were between 18 and 65 years old and newly diagnosed, with a disease duration of less than 2 months. Patients with uncontrolled infections, other autoimmune diseases, pregnancy or lactation were excluded. Diagnoses were based on clinical symptoms, serum thyroxine and TRAb, thyroid ultrasound and orbital computed tomography. PBMCs were separated from 10 ml of fresh peripheral blood using Ficoll-Paque density gradient centrifugation. Total RNA was extracted with Trizol reagent, and quality was checked on an Agilent 2100 Bioanalyzer.

The sample taken for sequencing was blood. This TCR was sampled from a young man with Graves' hyperthyroidism. The chain uses TRBV12-3 or TRBV12-4 and TRBJ2-7; a confident D gene designation cannot be given. The CDR3 protein is CASRRDRFSYEQYF. The nucleotides read TGTGCCAGCAGGCGAGACCGGTTCTCCTACGAGCAGTACTTC.